The rows below give T cell receptor beta chains drawn from one sample of a study of cytomegalovirus exposure and HLA in healthy donors. Assay used: immunoSEQ multiplex PCR; TCRdb lists only in-frame clones, some missing. This table has roughly 120,000 clones, about 82% appearing once. Material: PBMCs. These receptors were collected from a man aged 25 to 40 in good health and CMV-seronegative. CDR3s include the opening cysteine and the closing phenylalanine or tryptophan. The D gene is left open where the match is weak. The listing skips clone size in some rows; elsewhere it reads once, few, many or a size class.

TRBJ2-7 NA TRBV28 NA TGTGCCAGCAGTTTAAGGAGGTCCCGGGGTGACGAGCAGTACTTC CASSLRRSRGDEQYF
TRBJ1-1 TRBD1 TRBV5-1 NA TGCGCCAGCAGCTCTGGGACAGGGGCTAAGAACACTGAAGCTTTCTTT CASSSGTGAKNTEAFF
TRBJ1-5 TRBD1 TRBV19 NA TGTGCCAGTAGTTCCAGGGACAGGAATCAGCCCCAGCATTTT CASSSRDRNQPQHF
TRBJ1-2 NA TRBV27 NA TGTGCCGTGTCTACCCCTAACTATGGCTACACCTTC CAVSTPNYGYTF
TRBJ2-7 TRBD2 TRBV7-9 NA TGTGCCAGCAGCTCTCTAGCGGGGGGGCACGAGCAGTACTTC CASSSLAGGHEQYF
TRBJ1-2 NA TRBV5-1 NA TGCGCCAGCAGCTTGGACGGTGTCTCCGGCTACACCTTC CASSLDGVSGYTF
TRBJ2-3 TRBD2 TRBV5-4 NA TGTGCCAGCAGCTTGTCACCTAGCGGGCGGGATACGCAGTATTTT CASSLSPSGRDTQYF
TRBJ1-5 NA TRBV7-6 NA TGTGCCAGCAGCCTCCTTTCCGAGGGCAATCAGCCCCAGCATTTT CASSLLSEGNQPQHF
TRBJ2-5 NA TRBV5-4 NA TGTGCCAGCAGCTTGGCATTAGAGACCCAGTACTTC CASSLALETQYF
TRBJ2-2 NA TRBV7-6 NA TGTGCCAGCAGCTTCACAGGGTACACCGGGGAGCTGTTTTTT CASSFTGYTGELFF
TRBJ2-7 NA TRBV4-1 NA TGCGCCAGCAGCCAAGTGCCGGGAGAGAGGTACGAGCAGTACTTC CASSQVPGERYEQYF
TRBJ2-5 TRBD1 TRBV5-6 NA TGTGCCAGCAGCCTAGGACAGGGGCAAGAGACCCAGTACTTC CASSLGQGQETQYF
TRBJ2-6 NA TRBV5-8 NA TGTGCCAGCAGCTTGCGAGTTGCCGGGGCCAACGTCCTGACTTTC CASSLRVAGANVLTF
TRBJ2-7 TRBD2 TRBV27 once TGTGCCAGCAGTTACGTAGCGGGGGGTCCCTTTAACGAGCAGTACTTC CASSYVAGGPFNEQYF
TRBJ2-1 NA TRBV28 once TGTGCCAGCAGCCCCCCCACCAAGGAGTATGGCAATGAGCAGTTCTTC CASSPPTKEYGNEQFF
TRBJ2-5 NA TRBV4-1 NA TGCGCCAGCAGCAGGGGCGGACAAGAGACCCAGTACTTC CASSRGGQETQYF
TRBJ1-2 NA TRBV5-1 once TGCGCCAGCAGCTTTGACGGGCAGGGGACCGGCTACACCTTC CASSFDGQGTGYTF
TRBJ2-5 NA TRBV5-1 NA TGCGCCAGCAGTTCCTCTCTCTCTTGGGAGTTCCAAGAGACCCAGTACTTC CASSSSLSWEFQETQYF
TRBJ1-4 TRBD1 TRBV4-1 NA TGCGCCAGCAGCCAACTCTGGGACAGGGGACGTGGTTTTGAAAAACTGTTTTTT CASSQLWDRGRGFEKLFF
TRBJ2-2 TRBD1 TRBV7-8 NA TGTGCCAGCAGCCGACAGGGGGCAGGGACCGGGGAGCTGTTTTTT CASSRQGAGTGELFF
TRBJ2-1 TRBD2 TRBV7-2 NA TGTGCCAGCAGCTACAGACTAGCGGGGGGTCATTCTTACAATGAGCAGTTCTTC CASSYRLAGGHSYNEQFF
TRBJ2-3 TRBD2 TRBV6-5 few TGTGCCAGCAGTCTAGCGGGAGCAATAGATACGCAGTATTTT CASSLAGAIDTQYF